Below are 12 T cell receptor beta chains sequenced from a single sample in a study of blood T cell repertoires in COVID-19. Data came from immunoSEQ multiplex PCR; TCRdb stores just in-frame clones and leaves some out. The data hold some 490,000 clones, with approximately 86% observed a single time. The material sequenced was PBMCs or T cells enriched from blood (not recorded which). All receptors come from a woman between 55 and 75 years old who had recovered from COVID-19.

About this clone itself: In the same sample, other DNA sequences code for this CDR3. The rearrangement joins TRBV5-1 to TRBJ1-5, with D uncertain. Trimming cost V 1 base and J 4 bases, with 6 bases left between them. Germline CDR1 is SGHRS and CDR2 is YFSETQ. This CDR3 region has 13 residues. The CDR3 coding sequence is TGCGCCAGCAGCTTGCGCGGTAATCAGCCCCAGCATTTT. As protein: CASSLRGNQPQHF.

The genes are TRBV12-3 or TRBV12-4 and TRBJ2-2; perhaps TRBD1 as D (6 bases). The CDR3 is made up of 13 amino acids. Trimming removed 5 bases at V and 5 bases at J, with 9 bases between. CDR3 amino acids: CASSEQGTGELFF. Written as DNA, the CDR3 is TGTGCCAGCAGTGAACAGGGAACCGGGGAGCTGTTTTTT.

There are a few counts of this clone. The V and J genes are TRBV5-8 and TRBJ1-1, with TRBD1 matching 7 bases. V shed 2 bases, J shed 3 bases, and the junction held 4 bases outside the gene matches. CDR1 and CDR2 (germline): SGHTS, YDEGEE. CDR3 length: 14 amino acids. The CDR3 coding sequence is TGTGCCAGCAGCTTCGACGACAGGGACACTGAAGCTTTCTTT. Residues: CASSFDDRDTEAFF.

The rearrangement uses TRBV5-4 and TRBJ1-1; D is undetermined. The CDR3 extends over 14 amino acids. Trimming stripped 0 bases from V and 0 bases from J, with 6 bases between. The germline gives CDR1 SGHNT, CDR2 YYREEE (reference sequence). CDR3 residues: CASSLAQVNTEAFF. In DNA form, the CDR3 reads TGTGCCAGCAGCTTGGCCCAGGTGAACACTGAAGCTTTCTTT.

This rearrangement joins TRBV7-9 to TRBJ2-3, with 7 positions matching TRBD2. This CDR3 has 16 residues. Per the germline V gene, CDR1 is SEHNR and CDR2 is FQNEAQ (reference sequence). Unmatched junction bases numbered 7, after V lost 1 base and J lost 3 bases. The CDR3 DNA is TGTGCCAGCAGCTTAGGAGGCGGGGGAGTGACAGATACGCAGTATTTT. This codes for CASSLGGGGVTDTQYF.

This clone was recorded once. The rearrangement links TRBV10-3 to TRBJ1-5, with 8 nucleotides matching TRBD1. The CDR3 contains 13 residues. CDR1 is ENHRY, CDR2 SYGVKD, per germline. Germline trimming cut 10 bases from V and 3 bases from J; bases unmatched to any gene: 5. The CDR3, as DNA: TGTGCCACGACAGGGGTTACCAATCAGCCCCAGCATTTT. This gives the protein CATTGVTNQPQHF.

The sample holds one count of this clone. V usage is TRBV7-9 and J usage is TRBJ2-1; 10 nucleotides match TRBD1. Germline V lookup: CDR1 SEHNR, CDR2 FQNEAQ (reference sequence). V trimming: 5 bases; J trimming: 0 bases; junction bases outside the gene matches: 10. CDR3 size: 18 residues. The DNA of the CDR3 is TGTGCCAGCAGCCCGAACCCATGGGACAGGGGCTCCTACAATGAGCAGTTCTTC. Translated: CASSPNPWDRGSYNEQFF.

This clone was recorded only once. The rearrangement joins TRBV30 to TRBJ1-5; D may be TRBD1 (5 bases). The germline V and J ends were trimmed by 1 base and 0 bases, with 7 bases remaining between them. The germline gives CDR1 GTSNPN, CDR2 SVGIG (reference sequence). The CDR3 is 14 residues long. CDR3 sequence reads: CAWSDGGSNQPQHF. The CDR3 DNA follows: TGTGCCTGGAGTGACGGGGGTAGCAATCAGCCCCAGCATTTT.

The CDR3 loop is CSASGPRTAGAFF. In nucleotides, the CDR3 is TGCAGTGCTAGTGGCCCCCGGACAGCAGGAGCTTTCTTT. The chain uses TRBV20-1 and TRBJ1-1; a weak D match, TRBD1 (6 bases). The CDR3 sequence is 13 residues long. Germline lookup yields CDR1 DFQATT and CDR2 SNEGSKA (reference sequence). V was cut by 3 bases and J by 10 bases, with 18 bases left in between.

CDR3 coding DNA: TGTGCCAGCTCATATCAGGGGCAGAATTCACCCCTCCACTTT. Amino acids: CASSYQGQNSPLHF. J is TRBJ1-6 and V is TRBV18; a possible D gene is TRBD1 (6 bases). The germline V and J ends were trimmed by 5 bases and 7 bases, with 12 bases remaining between them. In germline, CDR1 is KGHSH, CDR2 LQKENI. The CDR3 consists of 14 residues.

This chain connects TRBV6-5 to TRBJ2-3; 7 bases match TRBD2. Unmatched junction bases numbered 5, after V lost 4 bases and J lost 4 bases. This CDR3 region has 14 residues. CDR1 and CDR2 (germline): MNHEY, SVGAGI. The CDR3 nucleotides are TGTGCCAGCAGTTCCGGACTAGTGGCAGATACGCAGTATTTT. Its protein product is CASSSGLVADTQYF.

The rearrangement joins TRBV18 to TRBJ1-2; D uncertain. The CDR3 spans 13 residues. Germline V gene sequence: CDR1 KGHSH, CDR2 LQKENI. Between the trimmed V and J ends, which lost 6 bases and 0 bases, there was a span of 8 bases. CDR3 protein: CASSEAANYGYTF. CDR3 bases: TGTGCCAGCTCGGAGGCAGCTAACTATGGCTACACCTTC.